This T cell receptor (beta chain) derives from a study of shared clonotypes between healthy human individuals. Several immunoSEQ 96-well plates shared each subset's DNA, each plate a replicate. Some clones are missing from TCRdb's copy, which holds only in-frame ones; the method was immunoSEQ multiplex PCR. The sample records about 2.1 million clones, 93% being singletons. V lost 3 bases, J lost 3 bases, and 8 bases lay in between. The CDR3 length is 13 residues. In germline, CDR1 is MNHEY, CDR2 SMNVEV (reference sequence). Naive CD8 cells lacked CD45RO, underwent positive selection for CCR7 and left out terminally differentiated effector memory CD45RA+ cells.

The V and J genes are TRBV27 and TRBJ1-2, with a weak D call TRBD1 (6 bases). Sequenced material: naive CD8+ T cells from PBMCs. This TCR was sampled from a man between 18 and 29 years old in good health. Some clones in this sample may be carry-over from other donors' samples. The CDR3, as DNA: TGTGCCAGCAGTTTCGGGGGCCACTATGGCTACACCTTC. This translates into CASSFGGHYGYTF.